This T cell receptor beta chain was recovered during a study of T-cell memory formation after mild COVID-19. Study at large: Largely donor-specific TCR clusters were found. Study results and caveats: Shrinking CD4+ clones were chiefly CM and EM; CD8+ ones were chiefly EMRA. Clones shrinking between day 15 and 85 showed a balanced CD4/CD8 split, and those that grew later tilted toward CD4+. The pre-infection memory compartment contained some responding clones, suggesting cross-reactive memory joined.

Trimming removed 5 bases from V and 6 bases from J; junction bases left unmatched: 10. Germline V gene data show CDR1 as SGHDT and CDR2 as YYEEEE. This CDR3 comprises 14 residues. A single record per CDR3 protein comes from TCRdb applying MiXCR to the 5' RACE reads. The table lists more than 250,000 distinct CDR3 sequences, 16% of them singletons. This clonotype was seen more than once but under ten times. Its antigen is unknown. The sequencing sample was made of PBMCs or a T cell subset sorted from them (not recorded which). This clonotype originated in a man aged 18-30 years who had mild COVID-19 (a few samples of this study predate the infection). Cell type and time point are not known. The chain links TRBV5-6 to TRBJ2-7, with 8 bases that match TRBD1. The CDR3 sequence is CASRRQGISLEQYV. The DNA of the CDR3 is TGTGCCAGCAGACGACAGGGGATCTCGCTCGAGCAGTACGTC.